This T cell receptor (beta chain) originates from a study of CD8 T cells in Susac syndrome. Whole-study results and caveats: In its TCR sequencing and HLA analysis, the study acknowledged that the number of individuals was relatively small.

Sequencing targeted TCR beta in blood CD8+ and CD4+ T cells. The study used healthy donors as controls matched for age and sex. This clonotype was recorded once. Its antigen remains unknown. V trimming: 4 bases; J trimming: 2 bases; junction bases outside the gene matches: 5. This CDR3 contains 14 residues. Per germline, CDR1 SGDLS and CDR2 YYNGEE. RNA was extracted with the RNeasy kit, and a quantity of roughly 0.5 to 1 ug was reverse transcribed using random hexamers. Across 54 Vbeta and 13 Jbeta, immunoSEQ multiplex PCR amplified TCR beta CDR3. TCRdb called the immunoSEQ multiplex PCR reads again in MiXCR, with one record for every CDR3 protein. The profile shows roughly 140,000 distinct CDR3 sequences, roughly 94% of them singletons.

The material sequenced was CD8+ T cells from PBMCs. The J gene is TRBJ2-7, the V gene TRBV9; TRBD2 aligns across 8 bases. The clonotype originates from a human donor in good health. CDR3 protein: CASSPQGLAYEQYF. CDR3 sequence (DNA): TGTGCCAGCAGCCCACAGGGACTAGCCTACGAGCAGTACTTC.